The 14 T cell receptor beta chains presented below share a single source sample, sequenced in a study of blood T cell repertoires in COVID-19. Profiling relied on immunoSEQ multiplex PCR, and the TCRdb table lists in-frame clones only, not all of them. The sample shows around 140,000 clones, around nine tenths of them seen only once. The material sequenced was peripheral blood. These receptors were collected from a woman aged 60-75 years with acute or convalescent COVID-19.

This chain joins TRBV7-2 and TRBJ2-7, with D tentatively TRBD1 (5 bases). The V gene's germline CDR1 is SGHTA and CDR2 FQGNSA. Trimming removed 3 bases from V and 1 base from J, with 13 bases in between. CDR3 length equals 15 residues. The CDR3 sequence: CASSFRTGVSYEQYF. In nucleotides, the CDR3 is TGTGCCAGCAGCTTTCGAACAGGTGTGTCCTACGAGCAGTACTTC.

V gene TRBV11-2 combines with J gene TRBJ2-1; 7 bases fit TRBD1. V shed 0 bases and J 10 bases; nucleotides not matched to a gene: 9. The CDR3 is 15 amino acids. Germline V gene lookup returns CDR1 SGHAT and CDR2 FQNNGV. The DNA of the CDR3 is TGTGCCAGCAGCTTAGATGGTACGACAGGGACCGAGCAGTTCTTC. It yields the protein CASSLDGTTGTEQFF.

The chain employs TRBV5-1 and TRBJ2-2; 9 nucleotides align to TRBD2. J was trimmed by 1 base and V by 0 bases; bases with no gene match: 4. The V gene's germline CDR1 is SGHRS and CDR2 YFSETQ. This CDR3 spans 17 amino acids. The CDR3 sequence: CASSLEGTSRNTGELFF. Here the CDR3 DNA reads TGCGCCAGCAGCTTGGAAGGGACTAGCAGGAACACCGGGGAGCTGTTTTTT.

This clone was observed once. The genes are TRBV5-1 and TRBJ2-7; 12 bases map to TRBD1. The junction had 7 bases not matched to a gene; V was cut back by 4 bases and J by 5 bases. CDR1 is SGHRS and CDR2 is YFSETQ in the germline V gene. This CDR3 contains 15 residues. The CDR3 nucleotides read TGCGCCAGCAGCCCGGGACAGGGGGCGTTCGACGAGCAGTACTTC. Its translation is CASSPGQGAFDEQYF.

DNA for the CDR3: TGTGCCAGCAGCCCAAACCCCCAGGGGGCGGGCAAAGATACGCAGTATTTT. This sequence encodes CASSPNPQGAGKDTQYF. The chain combines TRBV7-3 with TRBJ2-3, with 8 nucleotides matching TRBD1. There are 17 residues in the CDR3. The germline V gene encodes CDR1 SGHTA and CDR2 FQGTGA. V lost 5 bases, J lost 5 bases, and 15 bases stayed unmatched.

V gene TRBV24-1 combines with J gene TRBJ2-3; 8 positions agree with TRBD2. This CDR3 comprises 13 residues. Germline loops: CDR1 KGHDR, CDR2 SFDVKD. J gave up 8 bases and V 8 bases, and 8 bases lay outside the gene matches. CDR3 DNA: TGTGCCACCAAGAGCGGGGGCTCGGGTACGCAGTATTTT. It is translated as CATKSGGSGTQYF.

This clone was counted only a few times. V gene TRBV9 combines with J gene TRBJ1-1; the D is unclear. The CDR3 is 14 amino acids. Trimming removed 0 bases from V and 2 bases from J, with 8 bases in between. The germline V gene encodes CDR1 SGDLS and CDR2 YYNGEE. CDR3 sequence reads: CASSVGLGNTEAFF. The CDR3, as DNA: TGTGCCAGCAGCGTAGGTCTAGGCAACACTGAAGCTTTCTTT.

DNA for the CDR3: TGTGCCAGCAGTTATCCTCTAGGGACGGGAGATTCACCCCTCCACTTT. Its translation is CASSYPLGTGDSPLHF. The chain recombines TRBV28 with TRBJ1-6, with D possibly TRBD1 on 5 matching bases. Germline V lookup: CDR1 MDHEN, CDR2 SYDVKM. Trimming stripped 4 bases from V and 8 bases from J, with 18 bases between. The CDR3 spans 16 residues.

This chain uses TRBV18 with TRBJ2-7; TRBD1 matches at 10 bases. Germline V gene data show CDR1 as KGHSH and CDR2 as LQKENI. CDR3 length: 15 amino acids. V shed 4 bases, J shed 3 bases, and the junction held 6 bases outside the gene matches. The CDR3 spells CASSRGTGVNYEQYF. As DNA, the CDR3 is TGTGCCAGCTCACGGGGGACAGGGGTTAACTACGAGCAGTACTTC.

The chain joins TRBV19 to TRBJ2-3; D ambiguous. Germline V gene lookup returns CDR1 LNHDA and CDR2 SQIVND (reference sequence). V was cut by 3 bases and J by 10 bases, with 11 bases left in between. This CDR3 region has 12 residues. The CDR3 DNA follows: TGTGCCAGTAGTATGACTCGTTCTCCGCAGTATTTT. Protein: CASSMTRSPQYF.

The rearrangement joins TRBV10-3 to TRBJ2-1, with 9 bases lining up with TRBD2. There are 15 residues in the CDR3. The germline gives CDR1 ENHRY, CDR2 SYGVKD. V shed 2 bases, J shed 2 bases, and the junction held 1 base outside the gene matches. CDR3 coding DNA: TGTGCCATCAGTGAGGCTAGCGGGGCCTACAATGAGCAGTTCTTC. Translation: CAISEASGAYNEQFF.

This chain connects TRBV7-2 to TRBJ1-5; weak D call: TRBD1 (6 bases). Germline CDR1 is SGHTA and CDR2 is FQGNSA. V gave up 0 bases and J gave up 7 bases, with 7 bases separating them. There are 13 residues in the CDR3. This chain's CDR3 is CASSLATGQPQHF. The CDR3 DNA is TGTGCCAGCAGCTTAGCGACAGGCCAGCCCCAGCATTTT.

The chain employs TRBV28 and TRBJ1-6; TRBD1 matches at 7 bases. This CDR3 comprises 14 residues. Germline CDR1 MDHEN, CDR2 SYDVKM. Unmatched junction bases numbered 0, after V lost 0 bases and J lost 7 bases. Here the CDR3 DNA reads TGTGCCAGCAGTTTATGGGACAGGAATTCACCCCTCCACTTT. It translates to CASSLWDRNSPLHF.

The rearrangement uses TRBV5-1 and TRBJ2-2; D perhaps matches TRBD1 (6 bases). Looked up from germline, CDR1 is SGHRS and CDR2 is YFSETQ. V lost 4 bases, J lost 2 bases, and 9 bases lay in between. The CDR3 has 14 residues. As DNA, the CDR3 is TGCGCCAGCAGCATGGGACATAACACCGGGGAGCTGTTTTTT. The encoded protein is CASSMGHNTGELFF.